This T cell receptor beta chain was observed in a study of T cells in Graves' hyperthyroidism and ophthalmopathy. Overall study context: At the time of initial diagnosis and before any treatment, peripheral blood was collected. Overall study findings and caveats: Researchers report that a 13 V-J model separated ophthalmopathy from stable hyperthyroidism. Within blood appeared most thyroid clonotypes that had expanded above 0.001.

Points on this clonotype: Its specificity is unknown.

Diagnostic assessment was based on clinical symptoms, serum thyroxine and TRAb, thyroid ultrasound and orbital computed tomography. TCR beta CDR3 region amplification was performed from RNA transcripts. First-round RT-PCR targeting the TCR CDR3 was performed with the HTBI primer set. TCRdb re-called the multiplex PCR reads with MiXCR, one entry per CDR3 protein. In the table there are nearly 250,000 distinct CDR3 sequences, about a sixth of which are singletons. Sequenced material: blood. The clonotype originates from a woman aged 18-30 years with Graves' ophthalmopathy.

The CDR3 nucleotides are TGTGCCAGCACTGCGGGAGGACACTCCTACGAGCAGTACTTC. Its protein is CASTAGGHSYEQYF. The rearrangement links TRBV2 to TRBJ2-7; TRBD2 matches at 8 bases. Germline assignment: CDR1 SNHLY and CDR2 FYNNEI. The CDR3 is 14 residues long. The ends lost 7 bases at V and 0 bases at J; junction bases unmatched: 5.